This is a list of T cell receptor beta chains from one sample in a study of blood T cell repertoires in COVID-19. Clones were read by immunoSEQ multiplex PCR, and TCRdb kept only the in-frame ones, dropping some. The table shows under 150,000 clones, with 75% to 90% occurring only once. Material: peripheral blood. These receptors were collected from a man aged 50-59 years with active or convalescent COVID-19. The CDR3 runs from the conserved cysteine through the conserved F or W. D genes are given only for firm matches. Not every row has a clone size; where given, it reads once, few, many or a size class.

V	size	D	J	CDR3	DNA
TRBV5-1	.	TRBD1	TRBJ2-2	CASSLWDRGAVNTGELFF	TGCGCCAGCAGCTTGTGGGACAGGGGTGCCGTTAACACCGGGGAGCTGTTTTTT
TRBV10-3	.	TRBD1	TRBJ1-1	CAIRSRQGVNTEAFF	TGTGCCATCAGATCTCGACAGGGGGTAAACACTGAAGCTTTCTTT
TRBV4-3	once	.	TRBJ2-7	CASSLMVRDHEQYF	TGCGCCAGCAGCCTCATGGTCAGGGATCACGAGCAGTACTTC
TRBV14	.	.	TRBJ1-6	CASSQEANSPLHF	TGTGCCAGCAGCCAAGAAGCCAATTCACCCCTCCACTTT
TRBV5-1	.	.	TRBJ2-3	CASSLQGTDTQYF	TGCGCCAGCAGCTTGCAGGGGACAGATACGCAGTATTTT
TRBV6-6	.	.	TRBJ1-6	CASSYGAPSYNSPLHF	TGTGCCAGCAGTTATGGGGCACCGTCCTATAATTCACCCCTCCACTTT
TRBV11-2	.	.	TRBJ2-3	CASSLLRGPPTDTQYF	TGTGCCAGCAGCTTACTGCGGGGGCCTCCCACAGATACGCAGTATTTT
TRBV6-5	.	TRBD2	TRBJ2-3	CASSMTSGGADTQYF	TGTGCCAGCAGCATGACTAGCGGGGGCGCAGATACGCAGTATTTT
TRBV6-5	.	.	TRBJ1-6	CASSYRADYSPLHF	TGTGCCAGCAGTTACCGCGCGGACTATTCACCCCTCCACTTT
TRBV13	.	TRBD2	TRBJ2-1	CASSLAPGLGTLDEQFF	TGTGCCAGCAGCTTGGCTCCGGGACTAGGCACACTGGATGAGCAGTTCTTC